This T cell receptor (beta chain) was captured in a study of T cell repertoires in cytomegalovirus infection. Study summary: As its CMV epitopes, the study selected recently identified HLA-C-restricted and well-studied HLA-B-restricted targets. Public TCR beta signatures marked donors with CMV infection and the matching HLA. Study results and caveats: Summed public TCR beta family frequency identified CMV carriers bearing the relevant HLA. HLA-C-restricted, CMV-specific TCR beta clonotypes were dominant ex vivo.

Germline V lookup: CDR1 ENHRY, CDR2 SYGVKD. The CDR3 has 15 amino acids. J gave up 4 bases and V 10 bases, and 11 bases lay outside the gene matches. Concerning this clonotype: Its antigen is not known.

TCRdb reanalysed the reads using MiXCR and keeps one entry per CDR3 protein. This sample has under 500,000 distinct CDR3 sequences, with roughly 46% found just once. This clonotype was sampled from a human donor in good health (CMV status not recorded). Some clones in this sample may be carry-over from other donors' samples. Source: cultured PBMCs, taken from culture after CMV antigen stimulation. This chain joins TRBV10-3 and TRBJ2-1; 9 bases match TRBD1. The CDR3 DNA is TGTGCCACAGAAGGATCCGGGACAGGGTACAATGAGCAGTTCTTC. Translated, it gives CATEGSGTGYNEQFF.